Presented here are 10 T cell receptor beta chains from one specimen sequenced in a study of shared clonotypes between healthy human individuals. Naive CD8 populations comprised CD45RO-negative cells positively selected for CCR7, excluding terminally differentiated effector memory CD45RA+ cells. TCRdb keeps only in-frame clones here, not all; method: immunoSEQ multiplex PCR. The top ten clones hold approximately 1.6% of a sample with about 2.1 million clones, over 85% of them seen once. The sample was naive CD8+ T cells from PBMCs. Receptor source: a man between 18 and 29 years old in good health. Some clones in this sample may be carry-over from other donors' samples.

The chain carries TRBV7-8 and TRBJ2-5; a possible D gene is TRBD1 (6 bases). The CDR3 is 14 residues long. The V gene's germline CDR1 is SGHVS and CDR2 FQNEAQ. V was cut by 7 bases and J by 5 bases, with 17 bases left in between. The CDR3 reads CASTKTGRTETQYF. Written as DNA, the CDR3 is TGTGCCAGCACCAAAACAGGGAGAACGGAGACCCAGTACTTC.

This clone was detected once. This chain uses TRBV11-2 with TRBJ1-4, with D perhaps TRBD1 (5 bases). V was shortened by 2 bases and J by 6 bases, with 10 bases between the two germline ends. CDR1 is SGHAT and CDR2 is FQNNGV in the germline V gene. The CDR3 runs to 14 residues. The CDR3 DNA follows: TGTGCCAGCAGCTTATGGGGGAAGGATGAAAAACTGTTTTTT. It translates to CASSLWGKDEKLFF.

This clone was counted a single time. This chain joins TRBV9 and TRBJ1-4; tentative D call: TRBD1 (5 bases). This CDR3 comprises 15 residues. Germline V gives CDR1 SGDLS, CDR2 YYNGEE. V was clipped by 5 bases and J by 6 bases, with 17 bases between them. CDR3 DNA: TGTGCCAGCAGTTCCGGAGGGGTATCGGATGAAAAACTGTTTTTT. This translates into CASSSGGVSDEKLFF.

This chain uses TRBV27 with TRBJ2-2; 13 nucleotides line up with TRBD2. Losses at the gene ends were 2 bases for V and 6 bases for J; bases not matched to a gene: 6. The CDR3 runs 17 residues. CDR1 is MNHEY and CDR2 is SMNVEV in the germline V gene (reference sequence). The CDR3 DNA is TGTGCCAGCAGTTTACGCGGACTAGCGGGAGTGGCCGGGGAGCTGTTTTTT. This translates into CASSLRGLAGVAGELFF.

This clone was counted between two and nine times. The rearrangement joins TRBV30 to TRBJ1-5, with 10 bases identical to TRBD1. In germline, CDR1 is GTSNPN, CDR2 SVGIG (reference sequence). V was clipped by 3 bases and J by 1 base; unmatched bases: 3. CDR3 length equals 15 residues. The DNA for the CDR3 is TGTGCCTGGAGCCGACAGGGGGCAAGCAATCAGCCCCAGCATTTT. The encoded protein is CAWSRQGASNQPQHF.

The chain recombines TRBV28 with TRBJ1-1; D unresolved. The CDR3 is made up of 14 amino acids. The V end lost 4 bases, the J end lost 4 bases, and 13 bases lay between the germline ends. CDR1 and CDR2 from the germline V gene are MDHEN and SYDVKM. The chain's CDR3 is CASSSPVEGTEAFF. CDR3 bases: TGTGCCAGCAGTTCCCCGGTCGAGGGCACTGAAGCTTTCTTT. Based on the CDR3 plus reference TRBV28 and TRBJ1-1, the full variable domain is DVKVTQSSRYLVKRTGEKVFLECVQDMDHENMFWYRQDPGLGLRLIYFSYDVKMKEKGDIPEGYSVSREKKERFSLILESASTNQTSMYLCASSSPVEGTEAFFGQGTRLTVV.

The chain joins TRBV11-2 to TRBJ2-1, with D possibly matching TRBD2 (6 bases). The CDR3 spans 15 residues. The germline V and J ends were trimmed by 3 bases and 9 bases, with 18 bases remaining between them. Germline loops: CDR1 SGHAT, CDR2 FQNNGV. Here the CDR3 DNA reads TGTGCCAGCAGCTTTGGCCCCGGGACTGTAGGTGAGCAGTTCTTC. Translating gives CASSFGPGTVGEQFF. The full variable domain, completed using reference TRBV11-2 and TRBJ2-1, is EAGVAQSPRYKIIEKRQSVAFWCNPISGHATLYWYQQILGQGPKLLIQFQNNGVVDDSQLPKDRFSAERLKGVDSTLKIQPAKLEDSAVYLCASSFGPGTVGEQFFGPGTRLTVL.

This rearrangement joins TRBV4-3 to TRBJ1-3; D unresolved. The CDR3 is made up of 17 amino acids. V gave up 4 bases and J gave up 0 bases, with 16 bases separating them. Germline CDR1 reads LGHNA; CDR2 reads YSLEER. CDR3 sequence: CASSRASGPRSGNTIYF. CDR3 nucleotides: TGCGCCAGCAGCCGGGCTTCGGGCCCCCGCTCTGGAAACACCATATATTTT.

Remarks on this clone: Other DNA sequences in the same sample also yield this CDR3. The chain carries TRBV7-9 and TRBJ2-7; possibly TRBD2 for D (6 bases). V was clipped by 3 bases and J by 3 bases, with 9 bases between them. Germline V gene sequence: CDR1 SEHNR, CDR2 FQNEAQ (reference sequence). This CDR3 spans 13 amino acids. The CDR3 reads CASSLGGYYEQYF. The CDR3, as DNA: TGTGCCAGCAGCTTGGGAGGTTACTACGAGCAGTACTTC.

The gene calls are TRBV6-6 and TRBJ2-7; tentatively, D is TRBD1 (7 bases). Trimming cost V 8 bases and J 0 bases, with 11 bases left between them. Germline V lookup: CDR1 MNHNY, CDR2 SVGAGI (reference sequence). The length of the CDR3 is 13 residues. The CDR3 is CASGGTASYEQYF. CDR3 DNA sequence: TGTGCCAGCGGGGGGACAGCCTCCTACGAGCAGTACTTC.